This T cell receptor beta chain originates from a study of vaccination and CD4 T cells after COVID-19. As for treatment: roughly nine-day PBMC culture with coronavirus spike peptide pools or control peptides (ViraFEST assay). As concerns this clonotype: Its matching antigen is unknown.

Once obtained from cultured CD4+ T cells, the DNA was sequenced using the Oncomine TCR Beta short-read assay. MiXCR, applied by TCRdb to the PCR reads, yields one record per CDR3 protein. The table lists 10,000 to 15,000 distinct CDR3 sequences, 62% of them singletons. The sequence came from a human donor who had recovered from COVID-19. Material for sequencing was CD4+ T cells from blood, cultured in vitro.

The CDR3 region has the DNA TGCAGTGCCGACGGGGACAGCCAAGAGACCCAGTACTTC. Translated, it gives CSADGDSQETQYF. V usage is TRBV20-1 and J usage is TRBJ2-5, with 7 bases that match TRBD1. Germline trimming cut 6 bases from V and 1 base from J; bases unmatched to any gene: 5. Germline assignment: CDR1 DFQATT and CDR2 SNEGSKA (reference sequence). This CDR3 is 13 amino acids long.